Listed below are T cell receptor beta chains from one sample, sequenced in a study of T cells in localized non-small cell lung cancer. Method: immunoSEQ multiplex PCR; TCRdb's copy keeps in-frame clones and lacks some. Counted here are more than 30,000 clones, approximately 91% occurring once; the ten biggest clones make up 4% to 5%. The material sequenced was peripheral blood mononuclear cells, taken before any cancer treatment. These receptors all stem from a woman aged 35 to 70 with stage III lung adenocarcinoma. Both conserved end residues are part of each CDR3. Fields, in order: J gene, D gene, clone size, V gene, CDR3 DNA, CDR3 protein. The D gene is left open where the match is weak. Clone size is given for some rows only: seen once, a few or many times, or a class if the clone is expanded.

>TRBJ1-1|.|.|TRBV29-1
TGCAGCGTTGGGAACACTGAAGCTTTCTTT
CSVGNTEAFF
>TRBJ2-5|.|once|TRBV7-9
TGTGCCAGCAGCTTGGGATCCCTCCAAGAGACCCAGTACTTC
CASSLGSLQETQYF
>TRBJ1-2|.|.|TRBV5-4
TGTGCCAGCAGCCATCCTGACATACATGGCTACACCTTC
CASSHPDIHGYTF
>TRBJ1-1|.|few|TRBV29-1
TGCAGCACTCGCGGGCAGATGAACACTGAAGCTTTCTTT
CSTRGQMNTEAFF
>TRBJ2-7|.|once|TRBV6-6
TGTGCCAGCAGTTACATGGGGGGCGGCTACGAGCAGTACTTC
CASSYMGGGYEQYF
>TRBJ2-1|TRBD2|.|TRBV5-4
TGTGCCAGCACCCGGGAGGGGGGCTCCTACAATGAGCAGTTCTTC
CASTREGGSYNEQFF
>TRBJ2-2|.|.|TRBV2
TGTGCCAGCACTAGACTATATATGGACACCGGGGAGCTGTTTTTT
CASTRLYMDTGELFF
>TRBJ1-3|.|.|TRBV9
TGTGCCAGCACCTCCTTCCGGGACCCCAGCGGCTCTGGAAACACCATATATTTT
CASTSFRDPSGSGNTIYF
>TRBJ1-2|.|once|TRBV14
TGTGCCAGCAGCCGGGTGGAGGGGATTGGCTACACCTTC
CASSRVEGIGYTF
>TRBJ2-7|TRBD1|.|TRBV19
TGTGCCAGTAGCCCCCCAGACAGGGAGACCTACGAGCAGTACTTC
CASSPPDRETYEQYF
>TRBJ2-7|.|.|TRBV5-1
TGCGCCAGCAGCTTGACAGGGAGCTCCTACGAGCAGTACTTC
CASSLTGSSYEQYF
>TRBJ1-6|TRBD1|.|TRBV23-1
TGCGCCAGCAGTCAATCGACAGGGAATTCACCCCTCCACTTT
CASSQSTGNSPLHF
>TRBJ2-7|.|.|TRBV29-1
TGCAGCGTTCGGAGCTCCTACGAGCAGTACTTC
CSVRSSYEQYF
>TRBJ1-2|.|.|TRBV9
TGTGCCAGCATGGGCGGAACTTACTATGGCTACACCTTC
CASMGGTYYGYTF
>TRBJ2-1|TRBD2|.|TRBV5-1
TGCGCCAGCAGGGGACTAGCGGGAGTGGGGGAGCAGTTCTTC
CASRGLAGVGEQFF
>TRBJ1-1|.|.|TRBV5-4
TGTGCCAGCAGCTTGGATTATCTGGGGGCTGAAGCTTTCTTT
CASSLDYLGAEAFF
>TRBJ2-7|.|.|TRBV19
TGTGCCAGTAGTATAGCAGGGGGGCAACGCGAGCAGTACTTC
CASSIAGGQREQYF
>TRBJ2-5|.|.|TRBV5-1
TGCGCCAGCAGCTTGGAGGCGGGGAGGTACCAAGAGACCCAGTACTTC
CASSLEAGRYQETQYF
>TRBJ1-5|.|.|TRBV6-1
TGTGCCAGCAGTGACAGGGCTACCAATCAGCCCCAGCATTTT
CASSDRATNQPQHF
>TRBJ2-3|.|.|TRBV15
TGTGCCACCAGCAGAGATAAAGGGCTACTAGTCGCAGATACGCAGTATTTT
CATSRDKGLLVADTQYF
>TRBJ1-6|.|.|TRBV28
TGTGCCAGCACCTCAGGGCCAGTTCCCCTCCACTTT
CASTSGPVPLHF
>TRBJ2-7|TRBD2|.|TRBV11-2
TGTGCCAGCAGCTTATGGGGACTAGTAAACGAGCAGTACTTC
CASSLWGLVNEQYF
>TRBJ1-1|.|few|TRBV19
TGTGCCAGTAGTATTGGGCCTACCGGTCGGGAGGCTTTCTTT
CASSIGPTGREAFF
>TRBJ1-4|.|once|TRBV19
TGTGCCAGCCTTAACAGAGCAACTAATGAAAAACTGTTTTTT
CASLNRATNEKLFF
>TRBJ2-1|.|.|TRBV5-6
TGTGCCAGCAGCCCTGACTTCGCTCAGGATGAGCAGTTCTTC
CASSPDFAQDEQFF
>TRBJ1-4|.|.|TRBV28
TGTGCCAGCAGTTTCAGGAGGAATGAAAAACTGTTTTTT
CASSFRRNEKLFF
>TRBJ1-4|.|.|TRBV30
TGTGCCTGGAGCGCGATATCAACTAATGAAAAACTGTTTTTT
CAWSAISTNEKLFF
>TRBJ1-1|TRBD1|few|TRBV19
TGTGCCAGTAGTTCATGGCCCCGACAGGGGTTGGACACTGAAGCTTTCTTT
CASSSWPRQGLDTEAFF
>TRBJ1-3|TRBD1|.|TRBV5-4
TGTGCCAGCAGCCGAGGACAGGGACCTCCTGGAAACACCATATATTTT
CASSRGQGPPGNTIYF